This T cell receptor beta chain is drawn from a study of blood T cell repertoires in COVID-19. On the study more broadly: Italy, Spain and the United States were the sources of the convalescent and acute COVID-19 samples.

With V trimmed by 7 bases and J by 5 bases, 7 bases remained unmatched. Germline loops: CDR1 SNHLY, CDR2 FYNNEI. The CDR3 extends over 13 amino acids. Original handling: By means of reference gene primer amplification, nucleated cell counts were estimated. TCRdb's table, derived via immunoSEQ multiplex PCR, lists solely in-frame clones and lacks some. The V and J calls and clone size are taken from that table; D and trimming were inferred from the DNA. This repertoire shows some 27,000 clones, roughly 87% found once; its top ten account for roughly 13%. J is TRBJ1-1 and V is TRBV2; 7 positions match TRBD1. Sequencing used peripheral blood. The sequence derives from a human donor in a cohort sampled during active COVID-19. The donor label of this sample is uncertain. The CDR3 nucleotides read TGTGCCAGCAATACAGGGGAATGGACTGAAGCTTTCTTT. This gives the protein CASNTGEWTEAFF.